One and the same sample provided the 9 T cell receptor beta chains below, sequenced in a study of blood T cells in healthy people across ages. A second roughly 6 to 11 cycle PCR used barcoded and J-beta primers. One entry per CDR3 protein results from TCRdb running MiXCR on the 5' RACE reads. The data contain under 950,000 distinct CDR3 sequences, about a fifth of them seen just once; the ten biggest clones take up approximately 20%. Sequenced sample: blood. The receptors shown here come from a man between 70 and 80 years old in good health.

This sequence joins TRBV20-1 and TRBJ1-2; D is ambiguous. V dropped 5 bases and J dropped 4 bases, with 20 bases sitting between them. The CDR3 covers 15 residues. Germline assignment: CDR1 DFQATT and CDR2 SNEGSKA (reference sequence). The DNA of the CDR3 is TGCAGTGCTGCTTCTGAAGGGATCTTTGGCTATGGCTACACCTTC. This sequence encodes CSAASEGIFGYGYTF.

This clonotype occurred a few times. V usage is TRBV20-1 and J usage is TRBJ2-5; possibly TRBD2 for D (6 bases). Germline V gene data show CDR1 as DFQATT and CDR2 as SNEGSKA (reference sequence). There are 15 residues in the CDR3. The V gene lost 0 bases and the J gene lost 0 bases, with 11 bases spanning the gap. CDR3 nucleotides: TGCAGTGCTAGAGATTTAGCGGAGTACCAAGAGACCCAGTACTTC. Protein product: CSARDLAEYQETQYF.

This clonotype was picked up a small number of times. The chain recombines TRBV20-1 with TRBJ1-4; D remains ambiguous. The germline V gene encodes CDR1 DFQATT and CDR2 SNEGSKA (reference sequence). Trimming stripped 2 bases from V and 6 bases from J, with 7 bases between. The CDR3 contains 12 residues. The CDR3 is CSARLSDEKLFF. Written as DNA, the CDR3 is TGCAGTGCTAGACTTTCAGATGAAAAACTGTTTTTT.

This clonotype was seen a handful of times. V gene TRBV28 combines with J gene TRBJ2-1, with D perhaps matching TRBD1 (6 bases). Judging by the DNA end, TRBJ2-7 fits better; the J call may be wrong. The germline CDR1 and CDR2 sequences are MDHEN and SYDVKM. This CDR3 contains 14 residues. CDR3 in amino acids: CASSEPQRGYEQYF. CDR3 nucleotide sequence: TGTGCCAGCAGTGAACCACAGAGGGGGTACGAGCAGTACTTC.

This clonotype showed up just a few times. J is TRBJ1-5 and V is TRBV11-2; no clear D. V gave up 0 bases and J gave up 7 bases, with 10 bases separating them. The CDR3 loop spans 14 amino acids. CDR1 is SGHAT and CDR2 is FQNNGV in the germline V gene. This CDR3 is CASSLDVVGQPQHF. DNA for the CDR3: TGTGCCAGCAGCTTAGATGTAGTGGGCCAGCCCCAGCATTTT.

This chain connects TRBV6-5 to TRBJ1-4; maybe TRBD1 (5 bases). The V gene lost 1 base and the J gene lost 7 bases, with 13 bases spanning the gap. The CDR3 length is 15 residues. Looked up from germline, CDR1 is MNHEY and CDR2 is SVGAGI. Here the CDR3 DNA reads TGTGCCAGCAGTTACTTGGGGGAAGGGACTGAAAAACTGTTTTTT. Its translation is CASSYLGEGTEKLFF.

At least ten counts were recorded for this clonotype. The chain is built from TRBV20-1 and TRBJ2-1; 11 positions agree with TRBD2. The CDR3 has 14 residues. The trim removed 5 bases at V and 5 bases at J, leaving 5 bases unmatched. Germline V CDR1 and CDR2: DFQATT, SNEGSKA (reference sequence). The chain's CDR3 is CSAGGGLADNEQFF. In nucleotides, the CDR3 is TGCAGTGCTGGGGGGGGACTAGCGGACAATGAGCAGTTCTTC.

This clonotype occurred once. V gene TRBV12-3 or TRBV12-4 combines with J gene TRBJ2-2; possible D gene TRBD2, 7 bases. CDR3 length: 15 amino acids. With 5 bases removed from V and 7 bases from J, the gap between germline ends came to 17 bases. For the CDR3, the DNA is TGTGCCAGCAGTGGGGGGCGTCTAGCGGTCGGGGAGCTGTTTTTT. This codes for CASSGGRLAVGELFF.

This clonotype was counted a few times. CDR3 bases: TGTGCCAGCAGCTTAGTCCGTGAGGGCAGAGCGGGATTAGGGCAGTTCTTC. It translates to CASSLVREGRAGLGQFF. The gene calls are TRBV7-6 and TRBJ2-1, with 7 bases lining up with TRBD2. This CDR3 spans 17 amino acids. Germline V gene sequence: CDR1 SGHVS, CDR2 FNYEAQ. Trimming cost V 1 base and J 12 bases; bases outside gene matches: 18. The whole variable domain, remainder taken from reference TRBV7-6 and TRBJ2-1, is GAGVSQSPRYKVTKRGQDVALRCDPISGHVSLYWYRQALGQGPEFLTYFNYEAQQDKSGLPNDRFSAERPEGSISTLTIQRTEQRDSAMYRCASSLVREGRAGLGQFFGPGTRLTVL.